This T cell receptor beta chain was profiled in a study of blood T cell repertoires in COVID-19. Study details: Material from acute and convalescent COVID-19 was sourced from the United States, Italy and Spain. T cells, B-cell-depleted T cells, or PBMCs supplied cDNA or gDNA.

In the original processing: Amplified reference gene primers provided the basis for estimating nucleated cell counts. The table came from immunoSEQ multiplex PCR; TCRdb's copy has only in-frame clones and leaves some out. D and trimming were read from the DNA, whereas the V and J calls and clone size are those reported in that table. The data hold 300,000 to 350,000 clones, with around nine tenths observed a single time. This clonotype was obtained from a woman in her late teens or twenties who had recovered from COVID-19. Sequenced: peripheral blood.

The CDR3 nucleotides read TGTGCCAGCTCACAGACGACCGGGGGGAACACTGAAGCTTTCTTT. Encoded protein: CASSQTTGGNTEAFF. The genes are TRBV18 and TRBJ1-1; maybe TRBD1 (5 bases). Deletions cut 4 bases from V and 1 base from J, with 13 bases between. This CDR3 spans 15 amino acids. Per the germline V gene, CDR1 is KGHSH and CDR2 is LQKENI.